These 2 T cell receptor beta chains originate from one sample sequenced in a study of CD8 T cells in ankylosing spondylitis. No antigen has been assigned to these receptors. Broader study findings: Typical of ankylosing spondylitis blood, it appeared, was a TCR beta motif of several highly homologous variants.

From the 5' RACE reads, TCRdb called clonotypes with MiXCR, one entry per CDR3 protein. The data contain about 510,000 distinct CDR3 sequences, roughly 5.3% of them singletons. Sequencing was done on a sample of blood, either unsorted or a sorted T cell fraction (not recorded which). Receptors originate from a male donor with ankylosing spondylitis.

J is TRBJ2-7 and V is TRBV12-3 or TRBV12-4; TRBD1 aligns across 7 bases. The CDR3 loop spans 14 amino acids. V was pared by 5 bases and J by 5 bases, with 9 bases of the junction left unmatched. CDR3 sequence (DNA): TGTGCCAGCAGTCACGGGACAGCTCCCCACGAGCAGTACTTC. Translation gives CASSHGTAPHEQYF.

The sample holds many counts of this clonotype. The chain is built from TRBV5-1 and TRBJ2-1, with 9 bases matching TRBD2. CDR1 is SGHRS, CDR2 YFSETQ, per germline. This CDR3 comprises 15 residues. The ends lost 6 bases at V and 10 bases at J; junction bases unmatched: 14. The chain's CDR3 is CASTPSGDFSGEQFF. In nucleotides, the CDR3 is TGCGCCAGCACCCCTAGCGGGGATTTCTCAGGGGAGCAGTTCTTC.